The 29 T cell receptor beta chains below all came from one sample that was sequenced in a study of CD8 T cells in Susac syndrome. After extraction with the RNeasy kit, about 0.45 to 1 ug of the RNA was reverse transcribed using random hexamers. TCRdb called the immunoSEQ multiplex PCR reads again in MiXCR, with one record for every CDR3 protein. The table has 120,000 or so distinct CDR3 sequences, over 85% seen once. The sample consisted of CD8+ T cells from PBMCs. These TCRs come from a human donor with Susac syndrome.

The V and J genes are TRBV29-1 and TRBJ1-1, with D perhaps TRBD1 (5 bases). The CDR3 has 12 amino acids. V was cut by 7 bases and J by 1 base, with 10 bases left in between. From germline, CDR1 is SQVTM and CDR2 ANQGSEA. The CDR3 sequence is CSDWQGNTEAFF. In nucleotides, the CDR3 is TGCAGCGACTGGCAGGGGAACACTGAAGCTTTCTTT.

V usage is TRBV4-1 and J usage is TRBJ2-7; D gene uncertain. Trimming took off 0 bases at V and 3 bases at J, with 15 bases between the two ends. CDR1 is MGHRA and CDR2 is YSYEKL in the germline V gene. The CDR3 loop spans 16 amino acids. This CDR3 reads CASSQDIGVPRYEQYF. The CDR3 bases are TGCGCCAGCAGCCAAGATATTGGAGTGCCGCGCTACGAGCAGTACTTC.

The V gene is TRBV3-1, the J gene TRBJ2-5; D gene uncertain. V dropped 0 bases and J dropped 1 base, with 12 bases sitting between them. CDR1 and CDR2 from the germline V gene are LGHDT and YNNKEL (reference sequence). The CDR3 loop spans 16 amino acids. The CDR3 loop is CASSQEGLDFQETQYF. In nucleotides, the CDR3 is TGTGCCAGCAGCCAAGAAGGCCTAGATTTCCAAGAGACCCAGTACTTC.

This chain joins TRBV2 and TRBJ1-1; 7 bases map to TRBD1. The CDR3 sequence is 14 residues long. With 10 bases clipped from V and 1 base from J, the junction kept 9 bases outside the gene matches. The V gene's germline CDR1 is SNHLY and CDR2 FYNNEI. The CDR3 sequence: CAIEPDRTNTEAFF. Here the CDR3 DNA reads TGTGCCATAGAACCGGACAGGACGAACACTGAAGCTTTCTTT.

This clonotype appeared a single time. This chain links TRBV6-6 with TRBJ2-3; D ambiguous. Trimming left V 6 bases short and J 3 bases short, with 10 bases between. The CDR3 contains 13 residues. Germline V lookup: CDR1 MNHNY, CDR2 SVGAGI (reference sequence). The CDR3 region is CASRPDETDTQYF. Written as DNA, the CDR3 is TGTGCCAGCAGGCCCGACGAAACAGATACGCAGTATTTT.

In nucleotides, the CDR3 is TGCAGTGCTAGAGAGCCCGGATGGTACACCATATATTTT. Its protein product is CSAREPGWYTIYF. This chain connects TRBV20-1 to TRBJ1-3; D is uncertain. Germline values: CDR1 DFQATT, CDR2 SNEGSKA (reference sequence). V dropped 0 bases and J dropped 8 bases, with 11 bases sitting between them. There are 13 residues in the CDR3.

This chain links TRBV20-1 with TRBJ2-7, with TRBD1 identical over 7 bases. The CDR3 contains 12 residues. The V segment lost 5 bases and the J segment 3 bases; nucleotides outside the gene matches: 4. Germline CDR1 and CDR2: DFQATT and SNEGSKA (reference sequence). In DNA, the CDR3 is TGCAGTGCTGAGACAGGGAGCTACGAGCAGTACTTC. This translates into CSAETGSYEQYF.

The chain is built from TRBV7-8 and TRBJ2-7, with TRBD2 identical over 9 bases. The CDR3 contains 15 residues. V lost 1 base and J lost 6; bases outside the gene matches: 7. CDR1 is SGHVS and CDR2 is FQNEAQ in the germline V gene. The CDR3 reads CASSLEVAGVSEQYF. CDR3 DNA sequence: TGTGCCAGCAGCTTAGAGGTAGCGGGAGTGTCCGAGCAGTACTTC. The whole variable domain, filled in from reference TRBV7-8 and TRBJ2-7, reads GAGVSQSPRYKVAKRGQDVALRCDPISGHVSLFWYQQALGQGPEFLTYFQNEAQLDKSGLPSDRFFAERPEGSVSTLKIQRTQQEDSAVYLCASSLEVAGVSEQYFGPGTRLTVT.

The chain employs TRBV12-5 and TRBJ1-2; D is unresolved. From germline, CDR1 is LGHNT and CDR2 FRNRAP. The ends were cut back, 2 bases at V and 0 bases at J, with 13 bases in the middle. The CDR3 is 16 amino acids. The CDR3 here is CASGLQTQTTNYGYTF. CDR3 sequence (DNA): TGTGCTAGTGGTTTGCAAACCCAAACAACTAACTATGGCTACACCTTC.

The chain couples TRBV27 to TRBJ2-7; 7 nucleotides match TRBD2. CDR3 length equals 14 residues. Looked up from germline, CDR1 is MNHEY and CDR2 is SMNVEV (reference sequence). The ends lost 7 bases at V and 5 bases at J; junction bases unmatched: 11. In DNA form, the CDR3 reads TGTGCCAGCACCCCGTGGGGCGGGAGCCACGAGCAGTACTTC. Amino acids: CASTPWGGSHEQYF.

This sequence joins TRBV12-3 or TRBV12-4 and TRBJ2-3; TRBD1 agrees at 8 bases. V was clipped by 5 bases and J by 2 bases; unmatched bases: 6. The CDR3 length is 15 residues. The CDR3 coding sequence is TGTGCCAGCAGTCCAGACAGGGGCTACACAGATACGCAGTATTTT. Protein product: CASSPDRGYTDTQYF.

The chain recombines TRBV28 with TRBJ2-1, with D maybe TRBD2 (5 bases). CDR3 length equals 17 residues. Germline lookup yields CDR1 MDHEN and CDR2 SYDVKM. The germline V and J ends were trimmed by 2 bases and 2 bases, with 16 bases remaining between them. The DNA for the CDR3 is TGTGCCAGCAGTTTAGGGGAGTTAACTTCCGCCTACAATGAGCAGTTCTTC. Its protein is CASSLGELTSAYNEQFF.

This rearrangement joins TRBV5-1 to TRBJ2-3, with 12 bases that match TRBD2. CDR3 length equals 16 residues. The trim removed 0 bases at V and 5 bases at J, leaving 4 bases unmatched. CDR1 is SGHRS, CDR2 YFSETQ, per germline. In DNA, the CDR3 is TGCGCCAGCAGCTTGGAACTAGCGGGGGGCAAAGATACGCAGTATTTT. Amino acid sequence: CASSLELAGGKDTQYF.

The V and J genes are TRBV18 and TRBJ2-5; D is possibly TRBD1 or TRBD2 (5 bases each). Germline loops: CDR1 KGHSH, CDR2 LQKENI. Trimming pared 2 bases from V and 7 bases from J, leaving 23 bases between. The CDR3 extends over 17 amino acids. The CDR3 sequence: CASSPGTGPGSDRTQYF. DNA of the CDR3: TGTGCCAGCTCACCAGGCACAGGACCGGGATCAGATAGGACCCAGTACTTC.

The CDR3: CASSPTAFYGYTF. The CDR3 DNA is TGTGCCAGCAGTCCGACAGCCTTCTATGGCTACACCTTC. The chain carries TRBV28 and TRBJ1-2, with D perhaps TRBD1 (5 bases). The CDR3 length is 13 residues. Germline assignment: CDR1 MDHEN and CDR2 SYDVKM. V was trimmed by 5 bases and J by 4 bases, leaving 11 bases between them.

V gene TRBV21-1 combines with J gene TRBJ1-1; TRBD1, the table's D call, was not compared with the DNA. TRBV21-1 is classified as a pseudogene. This CDR3 comprises 14 residues. CDR3 in amino acids: CASSWGQPNTEAFF. CDR3 coding DNA: TGTGCCAGCAGCTGGGGACAGCCGAACACTGAAGCTTTCTTT.

The CDR3 here is CASSPTGPTGDYGYTF. DNA for the CDR3: TGTGCCAGCTCACCGACAGGCCCTACTGGAGACTATGGCTACACCTTC. V and J are TRBV18 and TRBJ1-2; possible D gene TRBD1, 6 bases. CDR1 is KGHSH, CDR2 LQKENI, per germline. V gave up 3 bases and J gave up 3 bases, with 17 bases separating them. The CDR3 is made up of 16 amino acids.

The rearrangement links TRBV3-1 to TRBJ2-1, with TRBD2 matching over 11 bases. CDR1 and CDR2 from the germline V gene are LGHDT and YNNKEL (reference sequence). V dropped 0 bases and J dropped 4; count of bases not matched to a gene: 11. The CDR3 loop spans 19 amino acids. CDR3 DNA: TGTGCCAGCAGCCAAGATCTGGCTAGCGGGGGGCCCAAGTACAATGAGCAGTTCTTC. Residues: CASSQDLASGGPKYNEQFF.

This chain joins TRBV5-1 and TRBJ2-7; 7 positions match TRBD1. V lost 4 bases to trimming and J lost 2 bases; unmatched junction nucleotides: 6. The CDR3 runs to 14 residues. Germline V CDR1 and CDR2: SGHRS, YFSETQ. CDR3 sequence reads: CASSIGQVPYEQYF. Here the CDR3 DNA reads TGCGCCAGCAGCATCGGACAGGTCCCCTACGAGCAGTACTTC.

The chain carries TRBV12-5 and TRBJ1-1, with unresolved D. The CDR3 has 14 residues. The ends were cut back, 2 bases at V and 5 bases at J, with 12 bases in the middle. The germline V gene has CDR1 LGHNT and CDR2 FRNRAP. CDR3 in DNA: TGTGCTAGTGGTTTGAAGCCAACCGGGACTGAAGCTTTCTTT. Its protein product is CASGLKPTGTEAFF.

The chain links TRBV15 to TRBJ1-5; D perhaps matches TRBD1 (6 bases). The germline gives CDR1 LNHNV, CDR2 YYDKDF (reference sequence). V was pared by 6 bases and J by 3 bases, with 15 bases between. The CDR3 is 15 amino acids. Here the CDR3 reads CATRDSRASNQPQHF. The CDR3 DNA follows: TGTGCCACCAGGGACAGCCGGGCCTCCAATCAGCCCCAGCATTTT.

The chain joins TRBV29-1 to TRBJ1-2; a possible D gene is TRBD1 (6 bases). V was clipped by 6 bases and J by 5 bases, with 10 bases between them. Germline values: CDR1 SQVTM, CDR2 ANQGSEA. There are 11 residues in the CDR3. The CDR3 sequence: CSVRDIYGYTF. In nucleotides, the CDR3 is TGCAGCGTCCGGGACATTTATGGCTACACCTTC.

This clonotype was detected a few times. The V and J genes are TRBV27 and TRBJ1-2, with a tentative D call TRBD1 (5 bases). The length of the CDR3 is 13 residues. The germline gives CDR1 MNHEY, CDR2 SMNVEV (reference sequence). With 5 bases removed from V and 5 bases from J, the gap between germline ends came to 12 bases. CDR3 DNA sequence: TGTGCCAGCAGTGGCGGGACGGCTTATGGCTACACCTTC. It is translated as CASSGGTAYGYTF.

V gene TRBV5-4 combines with J gene TRBJ2-7; TRBD2 aligns across 13 bases. CDR1 and CDR2 from the germline V gene are SGHNT and YYREEE (reference sequence). V shed 5 bases, J shed 4 bases, and the junction held 6 bases outside the gene matches. The CDR3 consists of 15 residues. The CDR3 nucleotides are TGTGCCAGCAGACTAGCGGGAGGGCCCTGGTACGAGCAGTACTTC. It is translated as CASRLAGGPWYEQYF.

The chain has TRBV28 and TRBJ2-6; D call uncertain. Germline V gives CDR1 MDHEN, CDR2 SYDVKM. The CDR3 contains 14 residues. V was trimmed by 3 bases and J by 2 bases, leaving 5 bases between them. The CDR3 nucleotides are TGTGCCAGCAGTTTTACCACTGGGGCCAACGTCCTGACTTTC. It is translated as CASSFTTGANVLTF.

This chain links TRBV20-1 with TRBJ2-1; the D is unclear. The CDR3 has 15 amino acids. V was clipped by 5 bases and J by 0 bases, with 14 bases between them. CDR1 is DFQATT and CDR2 is SNEGSKA in the germline V gene (reference sequence). The CDR3 loop reads CSASALESSYNEQFF. CDR3 nucleotides: TGCAGTGCTTCGGCCCTGGAGAGCTCCTACAATGAGCAGTTCTTC.

V usage is TRBV20-1 and J usage is TRBJ2-7, with D possibly being TRBD2 (5 bases). From germline, CDR1 is DFQATT and CDR2 SNEGSKA (reference sequence). Trimming took 3 bases from V and 12 from J, leaving 9 bases between them. This CDR3 has 9 amino acids. The CDR3 coding sequence is TGCAGTGCTAGCGACCGGGGGTACTTC. Translated, it gives CSASDRGYF.

The chain carries TRBV10-3 and TRBJ2-7; tentative D call: TRBD1 (5 bases). From germline, CDR1 is ENHRY and CDR2 SYGVKD. CDR3 length equals 13 residues. V was trimmed by 2 bases and J by 5 bases, leaving 10 bases between them. CDR3 amino acids: CAISEALGDEQYF. As DNA, the CDR3 is TGTGCCATCAGTGAGGCCCTAGGGGACGAGCAGTACTTC.

This clonotype has just one count. The chain combines TRBV12-3 or TRBV12-4 with TRBJ2-7, with D perhaps TRBD1 or TRBD2 (5 bases each). The CDR3 sequence is 12 residues long. Between the trimmed V and J ends, which lost 5 bases and 9 bases, there was a span of 14 bases. The CDR3 bases are TGTGCCAGCAGTGCCGGGACCCAGATGCAGTACTTC. Amino acids: CASSAGTQMQYF.